These 6 T cell receptor beta chains originate from one sample sequenced in a study of blood T cell repertoires in COVID-19. Sequenced by immunoSEQ multiplex PCR; TCRdb stores in-frame clones only, minus some. There are 300,000 to 400,000 clones in the sample; more than 85% occur only once, and around 3% lies in the top ten. Sample: peripheral blood. Receptor source: a human donor in a cohort sampled during active COVID-19.

This clone was recorded once. Other DNA sequences in the same sample also yield this CDR3. The chain recombines TRBV7-2 with TRBJ2-7; no definite D call. CDR1 and CDR2 from the germline V gene are SGHTA and FQGNSA. V was clipped by 5 bases and J by 0 bases, with 8 bases between them. CDR3 length: 13 amino acids. CDR3 residues: CASSLVSSYEQYF. DNA for the CDR3: TGTGCCAGCAGCCTAGTCAGCTCCTACGAGCAGTACTTC.

The rearrangement links TRBV10-3 to TRBJ2-7, with 9 bases lining up with TRBD2. With V trimmed by 6 bases and J by 4 bases, 4 bases remained unmatched. This CDR3 has 13 amino acids. Germline lookup yields CDR1 ENHRY and CDR2 SYGVKD. The CDR3 loop reads CAIRREGPYEQYF. In DNA, the CDR3 is TGTGCCATCAGGCGGGAGGGCCCTTACGAGCAGTACTTC.

This rearrangement joins TRBV19 to TRBJ2-7, with 8 bases aligning to TRBD2. This CDR3 is built from 15 residues. Germline V lookup: CDR1 LNHDA, CDR2 SQIVND (reference sequence). V shed 5 bases, J shed 1 base, and the junction held 7 bases outside the gene matches. CDR3 residues: CASSLSRGVSYEQYF. The CDR3 nucleotides read TGTGCCAGTAGTCTCTCGCGGGGGGTATCCTACGAGCAGTACTTC.

The chain employs TRBV27 and TRBJ1-4, with a possible D match to TRBD1 (6 bases). Germline V gene sequence: CDR1 MNHEY, CDR2 SMNVEV (reference sequence). V gave up 7 bases and J gave up 0 bases, with 21 bases separating them. The length of the CDR3 is 18 residues. CDR3 coding DNA: TGTGCCAGCATTAACGACAGGTTCTTTGCTGCAACTAATGAAAAACTGTTTTTT. It encodes CASINDRFFAATNEKLFF.

The chain couples TRBV11-2 to TRBJ2-1; unclear D gene. CDR1 SGHAT and CDR2 FQNNGV come from the germline V gene. The CDR3 runs to 15 residues. The germline V and J ends were trimmed by 1 base and 10 bases, with 17 bases remaining between them. CDR3 residues: CASSLGIGRQYEQFF. In nucleotides, the CDR3 is TGTGCCAGCAGCTTAGGTATTGGTAGACAATACGAGCAGTTCTTC.

This clone has just one count. This chain joins TRBV6-5 and TRBJ1-2; 8 bases line up with TRBD1. The CDR3 extends over 13 amino acids. After removal of 6 bases from V and 8 bases from J, the junction contained 8 bases not matched to a gene. Germline lookup yields CDR1 MNHEY and CDR2 SVGAGI. CDR3 residues: CASSQDRVGGYTF. Written as DNA, the CDR3 is TGTGCCAGCAGCCAGGACAGGGTAGGCGGCTACACCTTC.